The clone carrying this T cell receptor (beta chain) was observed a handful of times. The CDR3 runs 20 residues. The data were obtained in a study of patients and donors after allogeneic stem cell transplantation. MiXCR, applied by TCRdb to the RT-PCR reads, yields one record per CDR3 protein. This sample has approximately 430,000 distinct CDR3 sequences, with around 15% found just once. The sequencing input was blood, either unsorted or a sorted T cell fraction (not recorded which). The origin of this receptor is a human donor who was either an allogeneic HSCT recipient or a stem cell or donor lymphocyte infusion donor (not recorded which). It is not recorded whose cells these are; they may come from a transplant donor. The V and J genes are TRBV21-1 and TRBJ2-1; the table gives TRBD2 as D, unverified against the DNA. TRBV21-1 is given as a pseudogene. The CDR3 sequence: CASSKPGTSGMGGSYNEQFF. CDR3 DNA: TGTGCCAGCAGCAAACCCGGGACTAGCGGGATGGGGGGCTCCTACAATGAGCAGTTCTTC.